These T cell receptor beta chains were read from a single sample in a study of blood T cell repertoires in COVID-19. Measured with immunoSEQ multiplex PCR; TCRdb has only the in-frame clones, and not every one. The data show about 260,000 clones, approximately 88% seen once. The sequencing sample was made of peripheral blood. These receptors came from a human donor in a cohort sampled during active COVID-19. Each CDR3 is given with its conserved first and last residue. A D gene is named only where the DNA matches it firmly.

d_call	v_call	j_call	cdr3_aa	cdr3_nt
-	TRBV18	TRBJ1-1	CASSAQTKSKQHLNTEAFF	TGTGCCAGCTCTGCCCAAACGAAGTCAAAACAGCATTTGAACACTGAAGCTTTCTTT
TRBD2	TRBV10-1	TRBJ2-7	CASSDPYPGRGDSYEQYF	TGCGCCAGCAGTGACCCCTACCCAGGGCGGGGGGACTCCTACGAGCAGTACTTC
-	TRBV19	TRBJ1-3	CASSIDTGSGGNTIYF	TGTGCCAGTAGTATAGATACCGGCTCGGGAGGAAACACCATATATTTT
-	TRBV28	TRBJ1-2	CASSFRAAGNYGYTF	TGTGCCAGCAGTTTCAGGGCGGCAGGAAACTATGGCTACACCTTC
-	TRBV5-4	TRBJ1-6	CASSPRQTPQNSPLHF	TGTGCCAGCAGCCCACGACAGACGCCCCAGAATTCACCCCTCCACTTT
-	TRBV6-5	TRBJ1-2	CASRLRMGGYTF	TGTGCCAGCAGGCTCCGGATGGGCGGCTACACCTTC
TRBD1	TRBV6-4	TRBJ1-5	CASSDCNRGTLNQPQHF	TGTGCCAGCAGTGATTGTAACAGGGGCACCTTGAATCAGCCCCAGCATTTT
-	TRBV5-1	TRBJ2-3	CASIRGDTQYF	TGCGCCAGCATAAGGGGAGATACGCAGTATTTT
TRBD1	TRBV4-1	TRBJ2-7	CASSQWGGTGASSIREQYF	TGCGCCAGCAGCCAATGGGGCGGGACAGGGGCCTCGTCAATCCGGGAGCAGTACTTC
-	TRBV6-5	TRBJ1-2	CASSYFSDSPNYGYTF	TGTGCCAGCAGTTACTTCTCCGACAGCCCTAACTATGGCTACACCTTC
TRBD1	TRBV28	TRBJ2-7	CASSPPEAGGDEQYF	TGTGCCAGCAGTCCCCCCGAGGCAGGGGGAGACGAGCAGTACTTC
TRBD1	TRBV4-2	TRBJ2-7	CASSPRDRVYEQYF	TGTGCCAGCAGCCCACGGGACAGGGTTTACGAGCAGTACTTC
TRBD1	TRBV5-1	TRBJ1-2	CASSLEAGGDGYTF	TGCGCCAGCAGCTTGGAGGCAGGGGGAGATGGCTACACCTTC
-	TRBV9	TRBJ1-5	CASSVEPLDSNQPQHF	TGTGCCAGCAGCGTAGAGCCCCTCGATAGCAATCAGCCCCAGCATTTT
TRBD1	TRBV27	TRBJ1-2	CASSLFDRGNNYGYTF	TGTGCCAGCAGTTTGTTCGACAGGGGAAACAACTATGGCTACACCTTC
-	TRBV25-1	TRBJ1-4	CASSEQPRGVNEKLFF	TGTGCCAGCAGTGAACAGCCCCGTGGAGTTAACGAAAAACTGTTTTTT
-	TRBV12-3/TRBV12-4	TRBJ1-2	CASSLSSNYGYTF	TGTGCCAGCAGTTTAAGCTCTAACTATGGCTACACCTTC
-	TRBV7-9	TRBJ2-7	CASSLAASAGSKSYEQYF	TGTGCCAGCAGCTTAGCCGCCAGTGCGGGTAGTAAGTCCTACGAGCAGTACTTC
-	TRBV19	TRBJ1-2	CASSGRGSGYGYTF	TGTGCCAGTTCAGGACGGGGTTCTGGCTATGGCTACACCTTC
-	TRBV30	TRBJ1-1	CAWSVLQDTEAFF	TGTGCCTGGAGTGTATTGCAGGACACTGAAGCTTTCTTT
TRBD1	TRBV7-2	TRBJ1-5	CASSRDRVGQPQHF	TGTGCCAGCAGCCGGGACAGGGTTGGTCAGCCCCAGCATTTT
-	TRBV19	TRBJ1-1	CASSIFLGGEGTEAFF	TGTGCCAGTAGTATCTTTTTAGGAGGGGAAGGCACTGAAGCTTTCTTT
-	TRBV9	TRBJ2-7	CASSATADYTYEQYF	TGTGCCAGCAGTGCCACAGCCGATTACACCTACGAGCAGTACTTC
-	TRBV19	TRBJ2-7	CASSIVGNTLSSYEQYF	TGTGCCAGTAGTATAGTGGGCAACACCCTGAGCTCCTACGAGCAGTACTTC
-	TRBV7-2	TRBJ2-7	CASSLAGGFPYEQYF	TGTGCCAGCAGCTTAGCGGGGGGATTCCCCTACGAGCAGTACTTC
-	TRBV29-1	TRBJ2-7	CSVQTHTGFSYF	TGCAGCGTCCAAACCCACACAGGCTTTTCGTACTTC
TRBD1	TRBV30	TRBJ2-7	CAWSKGQGASYEQYF	TGTGCCTGGAGTAAGGGTCAGGGGGCTTCCTACGAGCAGTACTTC